One sample yielded the 20 T cell receptor beta chains listed below, sequenced in a study of PD-L1 blockade in urothelial cancer. Here immunoSEQ multiplex PCR was the method, and the copy in TCRdb shows in-frame clones only, minus some. The profile shows 50,000 to 65,000 clones, around 84% of them singletons. The sequences come from PBMCs, collected around atezolizumab (anti-PD-L1) treatment. These receptors all come from a man aged 45-65 years with urothelial cancer.

The V gene is TRBV10-3, the J gene TRBJ1-1; the D is unclear. Looked up from germline, CDR1 is ENHRY and CDR2 is SYGVKD. The CDR3 length is 12 residues. V lost 3 bases and J 10 bases, leaving 12 bases between the germline ends. The CDR3 DNA reads TGTGCCATCAGTGATCGCTCTCGAGGAGCTTTCTTT. This encodes CAISDRSRGAFF.

The V and J genes are TRBV19 and TRBJ2-6, with a weak D call TRBD1 (5 bases). Germline V gene data show CDR1 as LNHDA and CDR2 as SQIVND (reference sequence). Deletions cut 4 bases from V and 0 bases from J, with 7 bases between. CDR3 length: 15 amino acids. This CDR3 is CASSRGGSGANVLTF. The CDR3 DNA is TGTGCCAGTAGTAGGGGCGGCTCTGGGGCCAACGTCCTGACTTTC.

The chain is built from TRBV9 and TRBJ2-1; 10 bases map to TRBD2. This CDR3 contains 15 residues. Germline lookup yields CDR1 SGDLS and CDR2 YYNGEE. The J segment lost 8 bases and the V segment lost 3 bases, leaving 8 bases of the junction unmatched. The chain's CDR3 is CASSGGSGRLDEQFF. In DNA, the CDR3 is TGTGCCAGCAGCGGTGGTAGCGGGAGGTTGGATGAGCAGTTCTTC.

The chain couples TRBV25-1 to TRBJ1-1; D may be TRBD1 (5 bases). This CDR3 region has 12 residues. Looked up from germline, CDR1 is MGHDK and CDR2 is SYGVNS. With 8 bases removed from V and 11 bases from J, the gap between germline ends came to 18 bases. The CDR3 loop reads CASSPGGFVAFF. The CDR3 coding sequence is TGTGCCAGCTCCCCCGGGGGGTTCGTTGCTTTCTTT.

This sequence joins TRBV5-1 and TRBJ2-7; maybe TRBD2 (7 bases). There are 15 residues in the CDR3. Trimming shortened V by 4 bases and J by 2 bases, and 16 bases separated the two germline ends. Germline V CDR1 and CDR2: SGHRS, YFSETQ. The CDR3 DNA follows: TGCGCCAGCAGCCCGGGGGCAGCGGGGACCTACGAGCAGTACTTC. Its protein is CASSPGAAGTYEQYF.

The chain has TRBV27 and TRBJ2-3; 10 positions agree with TRBD1. CDR3 size: 14 residues. After removal of 2 bases from V and 4 bases from J, the junction contained 0 bases not matched to a gene. CDR1 is MNHEY, CDR2 SMNVEV, per germline (reference sequence). CDR3 sequence reads: CASSLGQGADTQYF. In DNA, the CDR3 is TGTGCCAGCAGTTTAGGACAGGGGGCAGATACGCAGTATTTT.

CDR3 region: CASSEFSYRGEGYTF. CDR3 coding DNA: TGCGCCAGCAGTGAGTTCTCTTACAGGGGAGAAGGCTACACCTTC. The chain joins TRBV10-2 to TRBJ1-2; TRBD1 agrees at 7 bases. With 1 base clipped from V and 8 bases from J, the junction kept 10 bases outside the gene matches. The CDR3 loop spans 15 amino acids. Germline CDR1 and CDR2: WSHSY and SAAADI.

The V call is TRBV5-5, the J call TRBJ2-3; no firm D call. Germline loops: CDR1 SGHKS, CDR2 YYEKEE (reference sequence). V was pared by 6 bases and J by 1 base, with 12 bases between. The CDR3 is 14 amino acids. CDR3: CASTQDHGTDTQYF. The CDR3, as DNA: TGTGCCAGCACCCAGGATCACGGCACAGATACGCAGTATTTT.

The chain carries TRBV5-1 and TRBJ1-1, with D possibly matching TRBD1 (6 bases). V was cut by 6 bases and J by 6 bases, with 21 bases left in between. CDR1 is SGHRS and CDR2 is YFSETQ in the germline V gene. This CDR3 has 15 residues. The CDR3 DNA follows: TGCGCCAGCACCTCCCTTGGGGGCCGGCGGTCTGAAGCTTTCTTT. This codes for CASTSLGGRRSEAFF.

V and J are TRBV9 and TRBJ2-5, with TRBD2 matching over 7 bases. This CDR3 has 15 amino acids. Germline V lookup: CDR1 SGDLS, CDR2 YYNGEE. Losses at the gene ends were 0 bases for V and 4 bases for J; bases not matched to a gene: 6. The CDR3 is CASSVDQAGRETQYF. Here the CDR3 DNA reads TGTGCCAGCAGCGTAGATCAAGCGGGAAGAGAGACCCAGTACTTC. The variable domain in full, with the rest retrieved from reference TRBV9 and TRBJ2-5, is DSGVTQTPKHLITATGQRVTLRCSPRSGDLSVYWYQQSLDQGLQFLIQYYNGEERAKGNILERFSAQQFPDLHSELNLSSLELGDSALYFCASSVDQAGRETQYFGPGTRLLVL.

J is TRBJ2-7 and V is TRBV7-2, with a weak D call TRBD1 (5 bases). V was clipped by 3 bases and J by 5 bases, with 5 bases between them. Germline lookup yields CDR1 SGHTA and CDR2 FQGNSA. The CDR3 totals 11 residues. The CDR3, as DNA: TGTGCCAGCAGCTTCAGGGACGAGCAGTACTTC. Translating gives CASSFRDEQYF.

The rearrangement uses TRBV4-2 and TRBJ2-5; 10 bases align to TRBD1. In germline, CDR1 is LGHNA, CDR2 YNFKEQ. This CDR3 is 17 amino acids long. The V gene end was trimmed by 4 bases and the J gene end by 0 bases; junction bases not matched to a gene: 8. CDR3 amino acids: CASSRGGTGADQETQYF. The DNA of the CDR3 is TGTGCCAGCAGCCGGGGGGGGACAGGGGCCGACCAAGAGACCCAGTACTTC.

The chain joins TRBV9 to TRBJ2-1, with 11 bases lining up with TRBD1. The CDR3 length is 16 residues. With 4 bases clipped from V and 8 bases from J, the junction kept 11 bases outside the gene matches. Germline V gene sequence: CDR1 SGDLS, CDR2 YYNGEE. Here the CDR3 DNA reads TGTGCCAGCAGCCCTATAGGGACAGGGGGATGGGATGAGCAGTTCTTC. Its protein is CASSPIGTGGWDEQFF.

This clone appeared a single time. The V gene is TRBV19, the J gene TRBJ1-1; 11 nucleotides line up with TRBD1. With V trimmed by 5 bases and J by 1 base, 3 bases remained unmatched. CDR1 LNHDA and CDR2 SQIVND come from the germline V gene (reference sequence). The CDR3 is made up of 15 amino acids. CDR3 loop: CASSWDRGGNTEAFF. DNA of the CDR3: TGTGCCAGTAGTTGGGACAGGGGGGGGAACACTGAAGCTTTCTTT.

The chain combines TRBV6-1 with TRBJ1-4; D uncertain. There are 11 residues in the CDR3. Germline CDR1 MNHNS, CDR2 SASEGT. V was clipped by 4 bases and J by 8 bases, with 5 bases between them. As DNA, the CDR3 is TGTGCCAGCAGTGTCCGGGAAAAACTGTTTTTT. Translated, it gives CASSVREKLFF.

The rearrangement joins TRBV5-4 to TRBJ1-2; D might be TRBD1 (6 bases). CDR3 length: 15 amino acids. Germline CDR1 is SGHNT and CDR2 is YYREEE (reference sequence). V was clipped by 4 bases and J by 3 bases, with 16 bases between them. CDR3 sequence: CASSPGGGPHYGYTF. The DNA of the CDR3 is TGTGCCAGCAGCCCGGGGGGCGGCCCCCACTATGGCTACACCTTC. The variable domain in full, with the rest retrieved from reference TRBV5-4 and TRBJ1-2, is ETGVTQSPTHLIKTRGQQVTLRCSSQSGHNTVSWYQQALGQGPQFIFQYYREEENGRGNFPPRFSGLQFPNYSSELNVNALELDDSALYLCASSPGGGPHYGYTFGSGTRLTVV.

This chain joins TRBV19 and TRBJ1-5; weak D call: TRBD1 (5 bases). This CDR3 spans 15 amino acids. Per germline, CDR1 LNHDA and CDR2 SQIVND (reference sequence). V lost 10 bases, J lost 4 bases, and 20 bases lay in between. The CDR3 coding sequence is TGTGCCACTACACCGGGACTTCACCCGAATCAGCCCCAGCATTTT. Amino acids: CATTPGLHPNQPQHF.

This clone was seen only once. The rearrangement joins TRBV19 to TRBJ2-2, with 9 bases fitting TRBD1. V lost 5 bases and J lost 7; bases outside the gene matches: 8. Germline loops: CDR1 LNHDA, CDR2 SQIVND (reference sequence). The CDR3 extends over 15 amino acids. The CDR3 here is CASSSGQGGFGELFF. Written as DNA, the CDR3 is TGTGCCAGTAGTTCGGGACAGGGAGGTTTCGGGGAGCTGTTTTTT.

This sequence joins TRBV6-1 and TRBJ1-6, with TRBD1 matching 7 bases. Germline CDR1 MNHNS, CDR2 SASEGT. The V segment lost 2 bases and the J segment 10 bases; nucleotides outside the gene matches: 8. This CDR3 has 15 amino acids. In nucleotides, the CDR3 is TGTGCCAGCAGTGAATCGACAGGGTTAAGGTCACCCCTCCACTTT. Amino acids: CASSESTGLRSPLHF.

This chain connects TRBV10-1 to TRBJ2-5; no clear D. The length of the CDR3 is 8 residues. Germline CDR1 is WNHNN and CDR2 is SYGVQD (reference sequence). V lost 8 bases to trimming and J lost 9 bases, with 4 bases between them. For the CDR3, the DNA is TGCGCCAGCGGGCCCCAGTACTTC. Translating gives CASGPQYF.